The TCR beta chain under discussion was sequenced for a study of T-cell memory formation after mild COVID-19. Findings and limits, study-wide: Some clones that responded were present in memory (sampled pre-infection), which suggests cross-reactive memory joined. Still unconfirmed is whether the second-wave clones peaking on day 37 recognized SARS-CoV-2. Chiefly within CM and EM were the contracting CD4+ clones; CD8+ ones were within EMRA. Clones contracting across day 15 to 85 had a balanced CD4/CD8 profile; later expanding clones leaned CD4+.

TCRdb re-analysed the 5' RACE reads in MiXCR, keeping a single row per CDR3 protein. Here the sample spans 140,000 to 150,000 distinct CDR3 sequences, about 25% being singletons. Concerning this clonotype: Antigen: not known.

The sequencing input was PBMCs or a T cell subset sorted from them (not recorded which). This TCR was sampled from an adult woman who had mild COVID-19 (a few samples of this study predate the infection). Cell type and time point are not known.

The CDR3 DNA sequence: TGCAGCGTTGAGATCGGGAGGGGAGGCAATGAGCAGTTCTTC. Its protein is CSVEIGRGGNEQFF. This chain connects TRBV29-1 to TRBJ2-1, with TRBD2 matching 8 bases. After removal of 3 bases from V and 6 bases from J, the junction contained 7 bases not matched to a gene. CDR1 and CDR2 (germline): SQVTM, ANQGSEA. The CDR3 contains 14 residues.